The next 9 T cell receptor beta chains were all read from a single sample in a study of technical replicates of blood from a handful of donors. Assay used: immunoSEQ multiplex PCR; TCRdb lists only in-frame clones, some missing. The table lists tens of thousands of clones, approximately 97% of them singletons. The sample comprised T cells isolated from PBMCs. The receptor source for this set is a human donor in good health.

The chain joins TRBV30 to TRBJ1-5; D gene unclear. In germline, CDR1 is GTSNPN, CDR2 SVGIG (reference sequence). The CDR3 extends over 13 amino acids. Trimming removed 2 bases from V and 1 base from J, with 6 bases in between. The CDR3 spells CAWSTGSNQPQHF. The CDR3 DNA sequence: TGTGCCTGGAGTACCGGGAGCAATCAGCCCCAGCATTTT.

This clone has just one count. The chain employs TRBV28 and TRBJ2-1; 8 nucleotides line up with TRBD2. The CDR3 runs to 16 residues. V lost 5 bases, J lost 0 bases, and 6 bases stayed unmatched. Germline CDR1 is MDHEN and CDR2 is SYDVKM. CDR3 in amino acids: CASSLAGKSSYNEQFF. In DNA, the CDR3 is TGTGCCAGCAGTCTAGCGGGTAAGAGCTCCTACAATGAGCAGTTCTTC.

The V call is TRBV7-9, the J call TRBJ1-3; no clear D gene. The V gene's germline CDR1 is SEHNR and CDR2 FQNEAQ (reference sequence). The CDR3 extends over 16 amino acids. V lost 1 base to trimming and J lost 0 bases, with 10 bases between them. As DNA, the CDR3 is TGTGCCAGCAGCTTAGTTGTGCAGGTCTCTGGAAACACCATATATTTT. This gives the protein CASSLVVQVSGNTIYF.

This chain connects TRBV27 to TRBJ2-2, with a tentative D call TRBD2 (6 bases). V lost 4 bases and J lost 5, with 11 bases in between. Germline-derived CDR1 and CDR2 are MNHEY and SMNVEV (reference sequence). The CDR3 sequence is 14 residues long. As DNA, the CDR3 is TGTGCCAGCAGTTGGACTATTCGAACCGGGGAGCTGTTTTTT. This encodes CASSWTIRTGELFF.

The chain carries TRBV27 and TRBJ2-3; 8 bases align to TRBD2. With 6 bases clipped from V and 6 bases from J, the junction kept 5 bases outside the gene matches. Germline assignment: CDR1 MNHEY and CDR2 SMNVEV (reference sequence). CDR3 length equals 13 residues. This chain's CDR3 is CASRYRLADTQYF. The CDR3, as DNA: TGTGCCAGCAGATACCGACTAGCGGATACGCAGTATTTT.

V and J are TRBV4-1 and TRBJ2-7, with 7 positions matching TRBD1. Trimming took 0 bases from V and 4 from J; bases not matched to a gene: 3. Germline CDR1 reads MGHRA; CDR2 reads YSYEKL. This CDR3 region has 14 residues. The CDR3 nucleotides read TGCGCCAGCAGCCAAGAGAACAGGGGATACGAGCAGTACTTC. Translation: CASSQENRGYEQYF.

The V call is TRBV7-2, the J call TRBJ2-7; no reliable D call. Germline CDR1 and CDR2: SGHTA and FQGNSA. V was cut by 1 base and J by 4 bases, with 11 bases left in between. CDR3 length: 14 amino acids. This CDR3 is CASSLVPETYEQYF. Written as DNA, the CDR3 is TGTGCCAGCAGCTTAGTTCCCGAGACATACGAGCAGTACTTC.

The chain is built from TRBV5-6 and TRBJ2-7, with 9 bases fitting TRBD1. The CDR3 has 15 residues. From germline, CDR1 is SGHDT and CDR2 YYEEEE. V shed 4 bases, J shed 3 bases, and the junction held 8 bases outside the gene matches. The CDR3 here is CASSPRTGEGYEQYF. In DNA form, the CDR3 reads TGTGCCAGCAGCCCCCGGACAGGGGAAGGCTACGAGCAGTACTTC.

In DNA, the CDR3 is TGCGCCAGCAGCCAAGATTCGGAGGGCCATACCTACGAGCAGTACTTC. Its protein product is CASSQDSEGHTYEQYF. The chain is built from TRBV4-1 and TRBJ2-7, with D perhaps TRBD2 (6 bases). V lost 0 bases to trimming and J lost 2 bases, with 14 bases between them. This CDR3 contains 16 residues. Germline V gene sequence: CDR1 MGHRA, CDR2 YSYEKL.